This is a list of T cell receptor beta chains from one sample in a study of CD8+CD57+ T cells in acquired aplastic anemia. A single record per CDR3 protein comes from TCRdb applying MiXCR to the reads. The sample yields fewer than 200,000 distinct CDR3 sequences, 48% seen once. Sequencing was carried out using sorted CD4+, CD8+, or CD8+CD57+ T cells (not recorded which) from PBMCs. The source of these receptors is a human donor with aplastic anemia. The CDR3 runs from the conserved cysteine through the conserved F or W.

TRBV20-1,TRBJ2-1,CSLDAEHKYNEQFF
TRBV15,TRBJ2-5,CATSPGARQETQYF
TRBV6-2/TRBV6-3,TRBJ2-3,CASSYGAEFTDTQYF
TRBV15,TRBJ1-2,CATSREDSAKVYGYTF
TRBV19,TRBJ2-7,CASSEGGSSSYEQYF
TRBV7-2,TRBJ1-5,CASSLGSGDQPQHF
TRBV2,TRBJ2-7,CARSPDGAPYEQYF
TRBV10-3,TRBJ1-6,CAISGRPSSYNSPLHF
TRBV10-3,TRBJ1-1,CATSLGGMNTEAFF
TRBV10-3,TRBJ2-6,CASGPRTGEAGANVLTF
TRBV15,TRBJ1-6,CATSRDPGRGYSPLHF
TRBV7-8,TRBJ1-3,CASSLNRVVGNTIYF
TRBV7-2,TRBJ1-2,CASSKTAPYGYTF
TRBV25-1,TRBJ2-1,CASGGLAGGPTDEQFF
TRBV30,TRBJ2-7,CAWRTGGLREQYF
TRBV7-2,TRBJ2-7,CASSFAGGSYEQYF
TRBV7-2,TRBJ2-1,CASSLSSEQVF
TRBV2,TRBJ2-7,CASSEPGEGSYEQYF
TRBV6-5,TRBJ2-7,CASSPTGYEQYF
TRBV10-3,TRBJ2-2,CAISEAGQGSGELFF
TRBV9,TRBJ1-1,CASSVEPLMNTEAFF
TRBV7-9,TRBJ1-5,CASGTGGQPQHF
TRBV24-1,TRBJ2-1,CATSDFLETGGNEQFF
TRBV4-1,TRBJ2-7,CASSQGLAYEQYF
TRBV20-1,TRBJ2-5,CSARDLRRGGPEETQYF
TRBV27,TRBJ1-6,CASSLTGDLNSPLHF
TRBV10-3,TRBJ2-7,CAISGGTPAEQYF
TRBV19,TRBJ1-5,CASSRQDSNQPQHF
TRBV29-1,TRBJ1-2,CSVEQNYGYTF
TRBV9,TRBJ1-5,CASSEGDGNQPQHF
TRBV5-4,TRBJ2-6,CASSLARASGANVLTF
TRBV28,TRBJ2-3,CASRSLTGGRNTQYF
TRBV29-1,TRBJ1-1,CSVAGRLNTEAFF
TRBV15,TRBJ2-5,CATSGDGIQETQYF
TRBV4-3,TRBJ1-1,CASSQAAGARNTEAFF
TRBV19,TRBJ1-1,CASSMGRGPGTEAFF
TRBV29-1,TRBJ1-4,CSGGLNEKLFF
TRBV19,TRBJ2-5,CASSIGQQETQYF
TRBV7-2,TRBJ2-2,CASSIGGTGELFF
TRBV9,TRBJ1-2,CASSGYGYTF
TRBV7-6,TRBJ2-1,CASSANLAGRGNEQFF
TRBV10-2,TRBJ1-5,CASTSTQVQPQHF
TRBV19,TRBJ2-6,CASSMPRGYGANVLTF